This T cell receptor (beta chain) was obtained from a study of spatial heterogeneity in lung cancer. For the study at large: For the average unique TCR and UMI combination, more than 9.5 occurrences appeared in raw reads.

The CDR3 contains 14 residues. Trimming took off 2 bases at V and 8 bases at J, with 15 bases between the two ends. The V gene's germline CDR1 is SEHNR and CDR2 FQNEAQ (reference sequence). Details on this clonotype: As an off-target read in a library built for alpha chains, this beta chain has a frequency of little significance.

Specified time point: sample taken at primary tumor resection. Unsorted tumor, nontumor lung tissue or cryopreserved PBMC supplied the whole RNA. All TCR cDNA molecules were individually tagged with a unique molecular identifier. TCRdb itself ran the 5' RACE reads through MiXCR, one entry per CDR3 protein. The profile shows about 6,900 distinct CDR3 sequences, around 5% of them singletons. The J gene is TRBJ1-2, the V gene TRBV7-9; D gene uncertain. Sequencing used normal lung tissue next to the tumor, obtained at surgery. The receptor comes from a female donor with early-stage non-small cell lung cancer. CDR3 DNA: TGTGCCAGCAGCTTAAAAGAAGGTTGGGAGGGCTACACCTTC. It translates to CASSLKEGWEGYTF.